This T cell receptor (beta chain) is from a study of human T cells and chemical hapten exposure. General study points: Among TCRs, those above 1 in 1000 frequency were unaffected by DPC sensitization.

Within the library, unique molecular identifiers were attached to each individual cDNA molecule. From the RACE reads, TCRdb called clonotypes with MiXCR, one entry per CDR3 protein. Here the sample spans under 200,000 distinct CDR3 sequences, around 30% being singletons. Notes on this clonotype: Its antigen is unknown.

Time point denoted: patch test 3, about 24 weeks after DPC sensitization. Treatment here: therapeutic diphenylcyclopropenone sensitization with weekly scalp DPC. V dropped 5 bases and J dropped 5; count of bases not matched to a gene: 6. Per germline, CDR1 DFQATT and CDR2 SNEGSKA (reference sequence). The CDR3 extends over 13 amino acids. The clonotype was recovered from a woman aged 18-29 years with alopecia areata. Some clones in this sample may be carry-over from other donors' samples. Material: whole blood, obtained in connection with sensitization to the hapten diphenylcyclopropenone (DPC). V gene TRBV20-1 combines with J gene TRBJ1-5; 7 positions agree with TRBD1. For the CDR3, the DNA is TGCAGTGCTGGACAGGAGCCCTATCAGCCCCAGCATTTT. Translated: CSAGQEPYQPQHF.